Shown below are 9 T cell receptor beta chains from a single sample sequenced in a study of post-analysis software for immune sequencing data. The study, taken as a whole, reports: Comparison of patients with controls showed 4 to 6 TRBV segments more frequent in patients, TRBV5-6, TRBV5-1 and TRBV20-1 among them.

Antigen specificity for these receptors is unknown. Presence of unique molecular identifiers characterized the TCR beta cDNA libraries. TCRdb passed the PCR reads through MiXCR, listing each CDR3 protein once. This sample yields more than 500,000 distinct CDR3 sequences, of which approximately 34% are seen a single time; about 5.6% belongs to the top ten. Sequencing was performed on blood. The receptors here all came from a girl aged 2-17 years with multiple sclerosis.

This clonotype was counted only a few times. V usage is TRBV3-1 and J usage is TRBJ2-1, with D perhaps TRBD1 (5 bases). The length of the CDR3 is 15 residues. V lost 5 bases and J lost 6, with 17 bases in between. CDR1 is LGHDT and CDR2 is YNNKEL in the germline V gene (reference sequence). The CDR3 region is CASSTQGGRGNEQFF. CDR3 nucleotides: TGTGCCAGCAGCACTCAGGGTGGAAGGGGCAATGAGCAGTTCTTC.

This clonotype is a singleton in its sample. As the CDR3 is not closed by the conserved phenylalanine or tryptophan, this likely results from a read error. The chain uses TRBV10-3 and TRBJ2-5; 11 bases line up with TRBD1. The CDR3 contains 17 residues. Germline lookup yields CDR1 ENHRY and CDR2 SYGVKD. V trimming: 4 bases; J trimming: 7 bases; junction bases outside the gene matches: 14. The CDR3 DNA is TGTGCCATCAGTGTCGGGACAGGGGGTTCAAGAGGAGGGACCCAGTACTTA. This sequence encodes CAISVGTGGSRGGTQYL.

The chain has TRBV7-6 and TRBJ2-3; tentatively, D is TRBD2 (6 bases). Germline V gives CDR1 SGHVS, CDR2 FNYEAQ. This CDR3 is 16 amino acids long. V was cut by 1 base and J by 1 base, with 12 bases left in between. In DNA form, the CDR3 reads TGTGCCAGCAGCTTAGGATCTCCTAGCGGCACAGATACGCAGTATTTT. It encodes CASSLGSPSGTDTQYF.

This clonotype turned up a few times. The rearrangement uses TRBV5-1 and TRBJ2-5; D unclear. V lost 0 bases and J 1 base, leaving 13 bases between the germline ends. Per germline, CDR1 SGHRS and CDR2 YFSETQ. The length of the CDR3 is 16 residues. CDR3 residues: CASSLGADTFQETQYF. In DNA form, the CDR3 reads TGCGCCAGCAGCTTGGGGGCAGACACCTTCCAAGAGACCCAGTACTTC. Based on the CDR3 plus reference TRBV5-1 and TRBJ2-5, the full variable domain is KAGVTQTPRYLIKTRGQQVTLSCSPISGHRSVSWYQQTPGQGLQFLFEYFSETQRNKGNFPGRFSGRQFSNSRSEMNVSTLELGDSALYLCASSLGADTFQETQYFGPGTRLLVL.

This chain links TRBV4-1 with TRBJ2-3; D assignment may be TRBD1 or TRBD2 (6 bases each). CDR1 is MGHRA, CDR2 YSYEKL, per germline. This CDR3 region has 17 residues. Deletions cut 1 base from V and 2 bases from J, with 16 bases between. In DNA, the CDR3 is TGCGCCAGCAGCCAAGTTGGGGGGCCGTTTTTCACAGATACGCAGTATTTT. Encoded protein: CASSQVGGPFFTDTQYF.

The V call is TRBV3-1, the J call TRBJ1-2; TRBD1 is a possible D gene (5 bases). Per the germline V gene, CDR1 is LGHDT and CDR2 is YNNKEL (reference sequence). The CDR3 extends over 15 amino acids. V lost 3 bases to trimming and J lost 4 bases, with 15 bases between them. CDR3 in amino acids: CASSQGGRTFYGYTF. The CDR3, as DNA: TGTGCCAGCAGCCAGGGTGGCCGGACATTCTATGGCTACACCTTC.

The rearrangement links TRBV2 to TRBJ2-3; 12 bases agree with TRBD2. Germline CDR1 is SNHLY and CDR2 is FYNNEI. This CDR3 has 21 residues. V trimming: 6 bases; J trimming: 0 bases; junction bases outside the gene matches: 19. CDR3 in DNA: TGTGCCAGCAGCCGGAGACTAGCGGGGGAGCCTTCCAGGACTAGCACAGATACGCAGTATTTT. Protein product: CASSRRLAGEPSRTSTDTQYF.

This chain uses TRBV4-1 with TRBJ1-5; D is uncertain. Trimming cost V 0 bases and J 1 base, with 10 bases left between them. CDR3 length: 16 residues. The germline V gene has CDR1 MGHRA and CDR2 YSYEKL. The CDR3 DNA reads TGCGCCAGCAGCCAAGATTACAGCCTGAGCAATCAGCCCCAGCATTTT. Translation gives CASSQDYSLSNQPQHF.

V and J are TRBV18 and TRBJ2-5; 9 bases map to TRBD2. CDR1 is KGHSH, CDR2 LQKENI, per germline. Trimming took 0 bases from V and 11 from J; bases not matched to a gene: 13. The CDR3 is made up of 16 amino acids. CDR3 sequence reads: CASSPPRGGAYNEQYF. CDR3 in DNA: TGTGCCAGCTCACCACCGCGGGGGGGGGCCTACAATGAGCAGTACTTC.